Listed below are T cell receptor beta chains from one sample, sequenced in a study of shared clonotypes between healthy human individuals. Profiling relied on immunoSEQ multiplex PCR, and the TCRdb table lists in-frame clones only, not all of them. The sample carries roughly 2.1 million clones, approximately 94% recorded once. Sequencing was carried out using naive CD8+ T cells from PBMCs. Source of these receptors: a man aged 18 to 29 in good health. Some clones in this sample may be carry-over from other donors' samples. Each CDR3 is given with its conserved first and last residue. D genes are given only for firm matches. Clone size is shown for a subset of rows, as once, few, many or a class of expanded clone.

TRBJ2-1,TRBV5-4,.,.,CASSRTYNEQFF,TGTGCCAGCAGCCGGACCTACAATGAGCAGTTCTTC
TRBJ2-7,TRBV5-6,.,.,CASSGRYEQYF,TGTGCCAGCAGCGGGAGGTACGAGCAGTACTTC
TRBJ2-7,TRBV4-1,TRBD2,.,CASSQFGLAGGPNEQYF,TGCGCCAGCAGCCAATTCGGACTAGCGGGAGGGCCTAACGAGCAGTACTTC
TRBJ1-1,TRBV11-2,TRBD1,.,CASSTGTAGWTEAFF,TGTGCCAGCAGCACCGGGACAGCAGGATGGACTGAAGCTTTCTTT
TRBJ2-1,TRBV27,TRBD2,.,CASSPRLAAHNEQFF,TGTGCCAGCAGTCCCCGACTAGCGGCCCACAATGAGCAGTTCTTC
TRBJ2-7,TRBV27,TRBD2,.,CAVADRGTSIYEQYF,TGTGCCGTAGCAGACCGGGGGACTAGTATTTACGAGCAGTACTTC
TRBJ2-7,TRBV14,TRBD1,once,CASSQWGQAYEQYF,TGTGCCAGCAGCCAGTGGGGACAGGCCTACGAGCAGTACTTC
TRBJ1-1,TRBV7-9,.,.,CASSLSGLTEAFF,TGTGCCAGCAGCTTAAGCGGGTTAACTGAAGCTTTCTTT
TRBJ2-7,TRBV6-5,.,.,CASSYLGTGVHEQYF,TGTGCCAGCAGTTACCTCGGTACTGGGGTCCACGAGCAGTACTTC
TRBJ2-1,TRBV5-1,.,.,CASRRGSSNEQFF,TGCGCCAGCAGGAGAGGTAGCTCCAATGAGCAGTTCTTC
TRBJ1-6,TRBV27,.,once,CASRPGTLASPLHF,TGTGCCAGCAGGCCCGGGACCCTAGCCTCACCCCTCCACTTT
TRBJ2-3,TRBV5-1,.,.,CASSLNSGYYADTQYF,TGCGCCAGCAGCTTGAATTCAGGGTATTACGCAGATACGCAGTATTTT
TRBJ1-2,TRBV6-5,.,few,CASSYSTGFYGYTF,TGTGCCAGCAGTTACTCCACAGGGTTCTATGGCTACACCTTC
TRBJ1-2,TRBV5-5,.,.,CASSFRTGDYGYTF,TGTGCCAGCAGCTTTCGGACGGGGGACTATGGCTACACCTTC
TRBJ2-1,TRBV6-5,.,.,CASSYSARGSSNEQFF,TGTGCCAGCAGTTACTCCGCCAGGGGCTCTTCCAATGAGCAGTTCTTC
TRBJ2-7,TRBV15,TRBD2,.,CATSREAGAYEQYF,TGTGCCACCAGCAGAGAAGCGGGGGCCTACGAGCAGTACTTC
TRBJ2-1,TRBV4-2,TRBD1,once,CASSQDGFEGQGAGEQFF,TGTGCCAGCAGCCAAGATGGCTTTGAGGGACAGGGGGCGGGGGAGCAGTTCTTC
TRBJ1-5,TRBV7-9,TRBD1,.,CASSLGTGGSNQPQHF,TGTGCCAGCAGCTTAGGGACAGGGGGGAGCAATCAGCCCCAGCATTTT
TRBJ1-1,TRBV4-3,.,.,CASSPLSGGTEAFF,TGCGCCAGCAGCCCTTTATCGGGGGGCACTGAAGCTTTCTTT
TRBJ1-4,TRBV30,.,once,CAWSDVGEKLFF,TGTGCCTGGTCGGACGTTGGTGAAAAACTGTTTTTT
TRBJ1-1,TRBV6-5,.,.,CASSYLGEGGPTEAFF,TGTGCCAGCAGCTACCTCGGTGAAGGGGGTCCCACTGAAGCTTTCTTT
TRBJ2-7,TRBV28,.,.,CASSFVSYEQYF,TGTGCCAGCAGTTTTGTTTCCTACGAGCAGTACTTC
TRBJ2-1,TRBV5-6,.,once,CASSTRANEQFF,TGTGCCAGCAGCACCAGGGCAAATGAGCAGTTCTTC
TRBJ2-2,TRBV19,.,.,CASSSLVEIYSGTGELFF,TGTGCCAGTAGTTCCTTGGTGGAGATCTACAGTGGCACCGGGGAGCTGTTTTTT
TRBJ1-1,TRBV6-4,.,.,CASRLTAAVTEAFF,TGTGCCAGCAGACTGACGGCGGCGGTCACTGAAGCTTTCTTT
TRBJ2-7,TRBV7-8,.,.,CASSLSARDAYEQYF,TGTGCCAGCAGCTTATCTGCCCGGGACGCCTACGAGCAGTACTTC
TRBJ2-2,TRBV25-1,.,.,CASSASNTGELFF,TGTGCCAGCAGTGCCAGCAACACCGGGGAGCTGTTTTTT
TRBJ2-2,TRBV2,TRBD2,.,CASREKGTSGKTGELFF,TGTGCCAGCAGGGAAAAGGGGACTAGCGGGAAAACCGGGGAGCTGTTTTTT
TRBJ2-1,TRBV12-5,.,.,CASGLVPPQGRPYNEQFF,TGTGCTAGTGGTTTGGTCCCGCCCCAGGGACGTCCCTACAATGAGCAGTTCTTC
TRBJ2-2,TRBV5-1,.,.,CASSWEPLGGPGELFF,TGCGCCAGCAGCTGGGAGCCTTTAGGGGGTCCCGGGGAGCTGTTTTTT
TRBJ2-1,TRBV12-2,.,.,CASRLALPGRAPYNEQFF,TGTGCAAGTCGCTTAGCTCTCCCGGGGAGAGCCCCCTACAATGAGCAGTTCTTC
TRBJ2-2,TRBV28,TRBD1,.,CASRTGKGPGELFF,TGTGCCAGCAGGACAGGGAAAGGCCCCGGGGAGCTGTTTTTT
TRBJ2-5,TRBV7-9,.,few,CASSMISGAETQYF,TGTGCCAGCAGCATGATTTCTGGGGCAGAGACCCAGTACTTC
TRBJ1-5,TRBV15,.,.,CATSRKQGINSNQPQHF,TGTGCCACCAGCAGAAAGCAGGGAATCAATAGCAATCAGCCCCAGCATTTT
TRBJ2-7,TRBV30,.,.,CAWSVFSGKGEQYF,TGTGCCTGGAGTGTATTTTCTGGGAAAGGCGAGCAGTACTTC
TRBJ2-7,TRBV7-9,TRBD1,.,CASSRQGTHDSYEQYF,TGTGCCAGCAGCCGACAGGGGACTCACGACTCCTACGAGCAGTACTTC
TRBJ2-2,TRBV7-9,.,.,CASSLVTGLYDSTGELFF,TGTGCCAGCAGCTTAGTTACTGGGCTGTACGACAGCACCGGGGAGCTGTTTTTT
TRBJ2-7,TRBV5-4,TRBD1,.,CASSSSWTGNEQYF,TGTGCCAGCAGCTCATCTTGGACAGGGAACGAGCAGTACTTC
TRBJ2-3,TRBV7-9,TRBD1,.,CASSAREDGTGTDTQYF,TGTGCCAGCAGCGCGAGAGAGGACGGGACAGGCACAGATACGCAGTATTTT
TRBJ1-5,TRBV7-9,.,.,CASSSVDQPQHF,TGTGCCAGCAGCTCGGTTGATCAGCCCCAGCATTTT
TRBJ1-1,TRBV19,TRBD1,.,CASSMARGTEAFF,TGTGCCAGTAGTATGGCCAGGGGGACTGAAGCTTTCTTT
TRBJ2-5,TRBV4-1,.,.,CASSQGAGIRGTQYF,TGCGCCAGCAGCCAAGGCGCGGGCATTCGGGGGACCCAGTACTTC
TRBJ2-7,TRBV7-6,.,.,CASSLGYGTVGYEQYF,TGTGCCAGCAGCTTGGGGTACGGGACGGTCGGCTACGAGCAGTACTTC
TRBJ2-3,TRBV7-9,TRBD2,.,CASSSTSGITDTQYF,TGTGCCAGCAGCTCGACTAGCGGGATCACAGATACGCAGTATTTT
TRBJ2-7,TRBV28,.,.,CASSLRQDSYEQYF,TGTGCCAGCAGTTTAAGACAGGATTCCTACGAGCAGTACTTC
TRBJ2-5,TRBV19,.,.,CASSPPDSGTQETQYF,TGTGCCAGTAGCCCTCCCGATTCCGGGACACAAGAGACCCAGTACTTC
TRBJ2-1,TRBV18,.,.,CASSSSGAEGVWEQFF,TGTGCCAGCTCATCCTCCGGGGCGGAGGGGGTCTGGGAGCAGTTCTTC
TRBJ2-2,TRBV11-2,.,.,CASSLVFPTGELFF,TGTGCCAGCAGCTTAGTGTTCCCTACCGGGGAGCTGTTTTTT
TRBJ1-2,TRBV9,.,.,CASSVDGVGTYGYTF,TGTGCCAGCAGCGTAGACGGAGTAGGGACCTATGGCTACACCTTC
TRBJ1-1,TRBV6-5,.,.,CASSKMDSIGTEAFF,TGTGCCAGCAGTAAGATGGACAGTATAGGAACTGAAGCTTTCTTT
TRBJ1-1,TRBV27,TRBD1,.,CASSPRQGGVNTEAFF,TGTGCCAGCAGTCCCCGACAGGGGGGGGTGAACACTGAAGCTTTCTTT
TRBJ1-1,TRBV18,.,.,CASSPDRQPLEAFF,TGTGCCAGCTCACCAGATAGACAGCCACTCGAAGCTTTCTTT
TRBJ2-2,TRBV7-9,.,.,CASSLQGDSTGELFF,TGTGCCAGCAGCTTACAGGGGGACTCCACCGGGGAGCTGTTTTTT